This T cell receptor (beta chain) was obtained from a study of CXCR3-negative and CXCR3-positive naive CD8 T cells. Findings of the study overall: Each naive subset displayed comparably high diversity, whereas memory CD8+ cells displayed much lower diversity. Whereas memory cells differed, naive CXCR3-negative and CXCR3-positive cells shared similar TRBV-TRBJ usage.

For this clonotype: Its antigen is as yet unknown.

Every CD8+ subset sample held about 300,000 flow-sorted cells, done in triplicate. Germline V gene sequence: CDR1 SGDLS, CDR2 YYNGEE. This CDR3 region has 14 residues. With UMI labels, 5' RACE was used to prepare the TRB cDNA libraries. TCRdb re-called the 5' RACE reads, yielding one record per CDR3 amino acid sequence without DNA. The sample holds about 48,000 distinct CDR3 sequences. The J gene is TRBJ2-7, the V gene TRBV9; TCRdb reports TRBD2, a call that lacks DNA to check it against. This receptor was obtained from a human donor in good health. Some clones in this sample may be carry-over from other donors' samples. The sample consisted of memory CD8+ T cells from blood. This chain's CDR3 is CASSIGDSSYEQYF.